This T cell receptor beta chain is drawn from a study of blood T cell repertoires in COVID-19. Across the whole study: Samples taken during acute and convalescent COVID-19 were collected in the United States, Italy and Spain. T cells, B-cell-depleted T cells, or PBMCs provided the cDNA or gDNA that served as material.

It was during active infection that Seattle patients were enrolled and then longitudinally followed. The V gene end was trimmed by 5 bases and the J gene end by 4 bases; junction bases not matched to a gene: 3. CDR1 is SNHLY and CDR2 is FYNNEI in the germline V gene. This CDR3 is built from 13 residues. In the study's own analysis: Estimation of nucleated cell counts relied on the amplification of reference gene primers. The repertoire was sequenced with immunoSEQ multiplex PCR; TCRdb's copy has only in-frame clones and lacks some. D and trimming come from the DNA, and the V and J calls and clone size come from that table. Seen here are 200,000 to 250,000 clones, around nine tenths observed once, and the top ten hold around 0.85%.

The chain employs TRBV2 and TRBJ1-1; 8 bases agree with TRBD1. The sequenced sample was peripheral blood. This TCR was sampled from a man in his 60s with COVID-19, enrolled during active disease. CDR3 coding DNA: TGTGCCAGCAGTAGACAGGGGACCACTGAAGCTTTCTTT. It is translated as CASSRQGTTEAFF.